The 32 T cell receptor beta chains reported below all come from one sample, sequenced in a study of blood T cell repertoires in COVID-19 (dated by TCRdb to about 2020). Library method: the immunoSEQ multiplex PCR assay. Drawn from immuneACCESS, this table holds only the in-frame rearrangements with V and J called that TCRdb kept. Clones are partly lost; checked studies trace under half to an unresolved V gene and leave the rest unexplained. This sample is represented by approximately 120,000 clones; 79% of them were singletons. The ten biggest clones cover 37% of the sample. Sample: peripheral blood. Source of these receptors: a man between 40 and 49 years old with active or convalescent COVID-19.

The genes are TRBV9 and TRBJ2-2, with TRBD1 matching over 12 bases. The V and J ends lost 4 bases and 5 bases, in that order; junction bases with no gene match: 21. The CDR3 spans 21 residues. Germline-derived CDR1 and CDR2 are SGDLS and YYNGEE. The CDR3 bases are TGTGCCAGCAGCCCCATCGGGACAGGGGGCGTGGGTTTCGGTCGGACCGGGGAGCTGTTTTTT. Amino acids: CASSPIGTGGVGFGRTGELFF.

The chain is built from TRBV29-1 and TRBJ1-6, with D unresolved. The CDR3 has 13 residues. V was pared by 3 bases and J by 7 bases, with 10 bases between. Germline assignment: CDR1 SQVTM and CDR2 ANQGSEA. The CDR3 region is CSVEENQNSPLHF. CDR3 DNA sequence: TGCAGCGTTGAGGAGAACCAGAATTCACCCCTCCACTTT.

The rearrangement links TRBV6-1 to TRBJ2-6; no reliable D call. Germline V gene data show CDR1 as MNHNS and CDR2 as SASEGT. This CDR3 is built from 15 residues. The germline V and J ends were trimmed by 3 bases and 0 bases, with 6 bases remaining between them. CDR3 nucleotides: TGTGCCAGCAGTGACCCGTACTCTGGGGCCAACGTCCTGACTTTC. Protein: CASSDPYSGANVLTF.

Of note for this clone: Its ends do not fully match the called genes, so a read error is possible. The chain has TRBV11-3 and TRBJ1-1; D is perhaps TRBD1 (5 bases). Germline lookup yields CDR1 SGHNT and CDR2 YENEEA. There are 13 residues in the CDR3. CDR3 DNA: TGTGCCAGCAGCAACTCCCAGGACACAGAAGCTTTCTTT. Its translation: CASSNSQDTEAFF.

The chain has TRBV29-1 and TRBJ1-3; D call uncertain. V was pared by 2 bases and J by 0 bases, with 11 bases between. Germline-derived CDR1 and CDR2 are SQVTM and ANQGSEA. The CDR3 contains 15 residues. CDR3 in amino acids: CSVEQPTSSGNTIYF. As DNA, the CDR3 is TGCAGCGTTGAACAGCCGACTAGCTCTGGAAACACCATATATTTT. The complete variable domain, with remaining parts taken from reference TRBV29-1 and TRBJ1-3, reads SAVISQKPSRDICQRGTSLTIQCQVDSQVTMMFWYRQQPGQSLTLIATANQGSEATYESGFVIDKFPISRPNLTFSTLTVSNMSPEDSSIYLCSVEQPTSSGNTIYFGEGSWLTVV.

This rearrangement joins TRBV2 to TRBJ1-5; 7 bases are shared with TRBD1. V dropped 11 bases and J dropped 7; count of bases not matched to a gene: 11. From germline, CDR1 is SNHLY and CDR2 FYNNEI. The CDR3 runs to 13 residues. CDR3 in DNA: TGTGCCGGGACAGCGAACGACGAACAGCCCCAGCATTTT. Amino acid sequence: CAGTANDEQPQHF.

The V and J genes are TRBV9 and TRBJ1-5; D is perhaps TRBD1 (6 bases). Trimming stripped 3 bases from V and 0 bases from J, with 7 bases between. Germline values: CDR1 SGDLS, CDR2 YYNGEE. This CDR3 is built from 14 residues. The CDR3 sequence is CASSADSSNQPQHF. DNA for the CDR3: TGTGCCAGCAGCGCGGACAGTAGCAATCAGCCCCAGCATTTT.

The chain combines TRBV2 with TRBJ2-3; TRBD1 matches at 9 bases. The CDR3 consists of 16 residues. Per germline, CDR1 SNHLY and CDR2 FYNNEI. J lost 2 bases, V lost 0 bases, and 3 bases had no gene match. The CDR3 DNA follows: TGTGCCAGCAGTGAAGCCCGGGACAGGGTCACAGATACGCAGTATTTT. Translating it yields CASSEARDRVTDTQYF.

This clone was detected only once. The rearrangement joins TRBV19 to TRBJ1-2; 11 positions match TRBD1. The CDR3 extends over 17 amino acids. J lost 2 bases, V lost 4 bases, and 9 bases had no gene match. CDR1 is LNHDA and CDR2 is SQIVND in the germline V gene (reference sequence). Here the CDR3 reads CASSTRLGQGANYGYTF. The CDR3 bases are TGTGCCAGTAGTACTAGACTCGGACAGGGGGCGAACTATGGCTACACCTTC.

This clone occurred many times. This chain connects TRBV30 to TRBJ2-7; possible D gene TRBD2, 5 bases. CDR1 is GTSNPN and CDR2 is SVGIG in the germline V gene (reference sequence). The CDR3 length is 14 residues. The V and J ends lost 3 bases and 4 bases respectively, with 16 bases between them. CDR3 sequence (DNA): TGTGCCTGGAGCCCGTTGTACTCGGGGTACGAGCAGTACTTC. This gives the protein CAWSPLYSGYEQYF.

This clone was recorded only once. V and J are TRBV2 and TRBJ1-1; D may be TRBD1 (6 bases). The germline V gene encodes CDR1 SNHLY and CDR2 FYNNEI. This CDR3 contains 15 residues. The V and J ends lost 1 base and 1 base respectively, with 10 bases between them. The CDR3 nucleotides are TGTGCCAGCAGTGAAGTGTCGACAGGGAACACTGAAGCTTTCTTT. This translates into CASSEVSTGNTEAFF.

The V gene is TRBV24-1, the J gene TRBJ2-1, with D maybe TRBD2 (6 bases). The V gene lost 6 bases and the J gene lost 2 bases, with 16 bases spanning the gap. The germline V gene has CDR1 KGHDR and CDR2 SFDVKD. This CDR3 spans 16 amino acids. CDR3 sequence: CATSPRGLTTYNEQFF. The CDR3 coding sequence is TGTGCCACCAGTCCGAGGGGACTGACAACCTACAATGAGCAGTTCTTC.

Points on this clone: At the DNA level, this CDR3 is encoded by other sequences in the same sample as well. V usage is TRBV30 and J usage is TRBJ1-1; tentatively, D is TRBD1 (6 bases). The CDR3 consists of 14 residues. V was shortened by 0 bases and J by 1 base, with 9 bases between the two germline ends. Germline V CDR1 and CDR2: GTSNPN, SVGIG (reference sequence). CDR3 loop: CAWSVGGGNTEAFF. As DNA, the CDR3 is TGTGCCTGGAGTGTTGGGGGCGGGAACACTGAAGCTTTCTTT.

This sequence joins TRBV18 and TRBJ2-7; a possible D gene is TRBD2 (6 bases). V was clipped by 2 bases and J by 6 bases, with 11 bases between them. The CDR3 totals 13 residues. The germline V gene encodes CDR1 KGHSH and CDR2 LQKENI. The CDR3 DNA reads as TGTGCCAGCTCACCAGGCGGGGAGAGCGAGCAGTACTTC. Translated, it gives CASSPGGESEQYF.

This clone was detected only a few times. The limits of the CDR3 on the DNA are not certain, so only TCRdb's listed CDR3 is given. CDR3 sequence reads: CASSFGQGARDEQFF. The rearrangement uses TRBV12-1 and TRBJ2-1; the DNA was not compared with TRBD1, the D call given in the table. TRBV12-1 is classified as a pseudogene. The CDR3 spans 15 residues, counting both ends.

The rearrangement uses TRBV5-1 and TRBJ1-4, with D tentatively TRBD1 (5 bases). The CDR3 consists of 16 residues. CDR1 and CDR2 (germline): SGHRS, YFSETQ. The germline V and J ends were trimmed by 2 bases and 8 bases, with 19 bases remaining between them. DNA of the CDR3: TGCGCCAGCAGCTTTGAAGGGACCAACGGGAGAGAAAAACTGTTTTTT. This encodes CASSFEGTNGREKLFF.

This rearrangement joins TRBV30 to TRBJ2-1, with 9 bases fitting TRBD1. CDR1 GTSNPN and CDR2 SVGIG come from the germline V gene (reference sequence). The CDR3 totals 16 residues. V lost 4 bases, J lost 8 bases, and 15 bases stayed unmatched. As DNA, the CDR3 is TGTGCCTGGAATACCAAACCGGGACAGGGTACGGATGAGCAGTTCTTC. This gives the protein CAWNTKPGQGTDEQFF.

The chain carries TRBV7-9 and TRBJ1-2; 10 bases fit TRBD1. This CDR3 is built from 16 residues. Germline V CDR1 and CDR2: SEHNR, FQNEAQ (reference sequence). Germline trimming cut 5 bases from V and 3 bases from J; bases unmatched to any gene: 9. CDR3 residues: CASSPRGTGEDYGYTF. In DNA form, the CDR3 reads TGTGCCAGCAGCCCCCGAGGGACAGGGGAGGACTATGGCTACACCTTC.

This clone was detected only a few times. The chain recombines TRBV18 with TRBJ1-6; D uncertain. The CDR3 runs 14 residues. Trimming removed 0 bases from V and 12 bases from J, with 12 bases in between. Germline CDR1 KGHSH, CDR2 LQKENI. CDR3: CASSPPSAEEPLHF. The CDR3 nucleotides read TGTGCCAGCTCACCACCATCCGCCGAGGAACCCCTCCACTTT.

The CDR3 sequence: CASSQGGSNQPQHF. DNA of the CDR3: TGCGCCAGCAGTCAGGGGGGTAGCAATCAGCCCCAGCATTTT. The chain carries TRBV23-1 and TRBJ1-5, with TRBD1 as a possible D gene (5 bases). TRBV23-1 is sorted into the ORF group, with uncertain function. V was trimmed by 3 bases and J by 0 bases, leaving 6 bases between them. The CDR3 spans 14 residues.

The chain recombines TRBV7-2 with TRBJ2-1; no reliable D call. Germline assignment: CDR1 SGHTA and CDR2 FQGNSA. CDR3 length equals 15 residues. V was shortened by 4 bases and J by 8 bases, with 18 bases between the two germline ends. As DNA, the CDR3 is TGTGCCAGCAGCTCCCCTTATGCGGCCTGGGATGAGCAGTTCTTC. It yields the protein CASSSPYAAWDEQFF.

The chain joins TRBV20-1 to TRBJ2-5; 13 nucleotides match TRBD2. Looked up from germline, CDR1 is DFQATT and CDR2 is SNEGSKA (reference sequence). Trimming took 3 bases from V and 3 from J; bases not matched to a gene: 10. The CDR3 loop spans 17 amino acids. The CDR3 sequence: CSASARTGTSGKETQYF. The CDR3 DNA follows: TGCAGTGCTAGTGCGCGGACGGGGACTAGCGGGAAAGAGACCCAGTACTTC.

The rearrangement links TRBV2 to TRBJ1-5, with 7 bases identical to TRBD1. Germline CDR1 SNHLY, CDR2 FYNNEI. The V segment lost 4 bases and the J segment 2 bases; nucleotides outside the gene matches: 2. This CDR3 is built from 14 residues. The CDR3 is CASSGGQRNQPQHF. CDR3 DNA: TGTGCCAGCAGTGGGGGACAGCGCAATCAGCCCCAGCATTTT.

The chain combines TRBV11-3 with TRBJ1-1; D remains unclear. CDR3 length equals 14 residues. Trimming cost V 5 bases and J 7 bases, with 17 bases left between them. The germline CDR1 and CDR2 sequences are SGHNT and YENEEA. The DNA for the CDR3 is TGTGCCAGCAGCCCTACCTCGAACGTGGTTGAAGCTTTCTTT. It specifies CASSPTSNVVEAFF. The full variable domain, with the rest looked up from reference TRBV11-3 and TRBJ1-1, is EAGVVQSPRYKIIEKKQPVAFWCNPISGHNTLYWYLQNLGQGPELLIRYENEEAVDDSQLPKDRFSAERLKGVDSTLKIQPAELGDSAVYLCASSPTSNVVEAFFGQGTRLTVV.

The V and J genes are TRBV28 and TRBJ1-4, with TRBD1 matching 7 bases. CDR1 and CDR2 from the germline V gene are MDHEN and SYDVKM. The V segment lost 6 bases and the J segment 4 bases; nucleotides outside the gene matches: 5. The CDR3 covers 14 residues. CDR3: CASRPGTVNEKLFF. DNA for the CDR3: TGTGCCAGCAGGCCCGGGACAGTTAATGAAAAACTGTTTTTT.

This clone was observed a single time. This chain links TRBV5-1 with TRBJ2-7; maybe TRBD2 (5 bases). Germline lookup yields CDR1 SGHRS and CDR2 YFSETQ. The CDR3 runs to 15 residues. V was trimmed by 2 bases and J by 2 bases, leaving 14 bases between them. The CDR3 sequence is CASSFFSDSTYEQYF. The CDR3 DNA reads TGCGCCAGCAGCTTTTTTTCGGACTCCACCTACGAGCAGTACTTC. Filled out from reference TRBV5-1 and TRBJ2-7, the complete variable domain reads KAGVTQTPRYLIKTRGQQVTLSCSPISGHRSVSWYQQTPGQGLQFLFEYFSETQRNKGNFPGRFSGRQFSNSRSEMNVSTLELGDSALYLCASSFFSDSTYEQYFGPGTRLTVT.

The genes are TRBV5-4 and TRBJ2-5, with TRBD1 matching over 9 bases. CDR3 length: 15 residues. Germline assignment: CDR1 SGHNT and CDR2 YYREEE (reference sequence). The V and J ends lost 0 bases and 8 bases, in that order; junction bases with no gene match: 8. CDR3 bases: TGTGCCAGCAGCTTGGGGGGACAGGGAAGGTTAACCCAGTACTTC. Residues: CASSLGGQGRLTQYF. Full variable domain (outside the CDR3, taken from reference TRBV5-4 and TRBJ2-5): ETGVTQSPTHLIKTRGQQVTLRCSSQSGHNTVSWYQQALGQGPQFIFQYYREEENGRGNFPPRFSGLQFPNYSSELNVNALELDDSALYLCASSLGGQGRLTQYFGPGTRLLVL.

The chain has TRBV5-1 and TRBJ2-7; 15 nucleotides match TRBD2. Germline loops: CDR1 SGHRS, CDR2 YFSETQ. J lost 7 bases, V lost 4 bases, and 6 bases had no gene match. This CDR3 has 15 amino acids. CDR3 sequence reads: CASSAGTSGGPEQYF. Written as DNA, the CDR3 is TGCGCCAGCAGCGCCGGGACTAGCGGGGGGCCTGAGCAGTACTTC.

This clone has more than one count but fewer than ten. The V and J genes are TRBV5-1 and TRBJ2-3; tentative D call: TRBD1 (6 bases). This CDR3 comprises 14 residues. Germline loops: CDR1 SGHRS, CDR2 YFSETQ. V was trimmed by 2 bases and J by 0 bases, leaving 7 bases between them. CDR3 protein: CASSLGQSTDTQYF. The DNA of the CDR3 is TGCGCCAGCAGCTTAGGACAGAGCACAGATACGCAGTATTTT. Filled out from reference TRBV5-1 and TRBJ2-3, the complete variable domain reads KAGVTQTPRYLIKTRGQQVTLSCSPISGHRSVSWYQQTPGQGLQFLFEYFSETQRNKGNFPGRFSGRQFSNSRSEMNVSTLELGDSALYLCASSLGQSTDTQYFGPGTRLTVL.

This clone was counted once. The chain has TRBV7-9 and TRBJ1-3, with D possibly being TRBD1 (6 bases). V was trimmed by 10 bases and J by 2 bases, leaving 18 bases between them. The CDR3 sequence is 15 residues long. Germline assignment: CDR1 SEHNR and CDR2 FQNEAQ (reference sequence). The CDR3, as DNA: TGTGCCACCGGAATCAGGGGCATTGCTGGAAACACCATATATTTT. It translates to CATGIRGIAGNTIYF. Using reference TRBV7-9 and TRBJ1-3 for the parts outside the CDR3, the full variable domain is DTGVSQNPRHKITKRGQNVTFRCDPISEHNRLYWYRQTLGQGPEFLTYFQNEAQLEKSRLLSDRFSAERPKGSFSTLEIQRTEQGDSAMYLCATGIRGIAGNTIYFGEGSWLTVV.

The rearrangement links TRBV13 to TRBJ2-3; 9 nucleotides align to TRBD2. Trimming took 5 bases from V and 2 from J; bases not matched to a gene: 8. The germline V gene encodes CDR1 PRHDT and CDR2 FYEKMQ (reference sequence). CDR3 length: 16 residues. In DNA form, the CDR3 reads TGTGCCAGCAGCCGCAAGACTAGCGGTAACACAGATACGCAGTATTTT. As protein: CASSRKTSGNTDTQYF.

The chain employs TRBV10-1 and TRBJ2-7, with 10 bases fitting TRBD2. The CDR3 extends over 13 amino acids. Germline CDR1 and CDR2: WNHNN and SYGVQD (reference sequence). V lost 6 bases to trimming and J lost 6 bases; unmatched junction nucleotides: 5. The CDR3 is CASSPGLATEQYF. CDR3 DNA sequence: TGCGCCAGCAGCCCGGGACTAGCGACCGAGCAGTACTTC.